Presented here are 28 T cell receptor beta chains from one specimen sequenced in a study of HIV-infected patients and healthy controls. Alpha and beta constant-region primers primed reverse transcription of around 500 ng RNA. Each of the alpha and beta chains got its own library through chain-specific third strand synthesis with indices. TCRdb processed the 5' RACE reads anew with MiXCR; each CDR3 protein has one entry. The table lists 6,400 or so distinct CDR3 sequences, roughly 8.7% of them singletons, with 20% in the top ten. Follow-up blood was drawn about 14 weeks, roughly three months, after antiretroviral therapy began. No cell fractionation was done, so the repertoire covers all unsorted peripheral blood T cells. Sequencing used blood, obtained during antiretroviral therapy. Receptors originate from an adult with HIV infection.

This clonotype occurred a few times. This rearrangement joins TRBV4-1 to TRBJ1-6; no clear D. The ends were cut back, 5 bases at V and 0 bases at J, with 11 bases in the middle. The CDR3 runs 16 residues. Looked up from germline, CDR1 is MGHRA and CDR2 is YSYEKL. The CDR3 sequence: CASSSARSSYNSPLHF. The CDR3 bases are TGCGCCAGCAGCTCTGCCCGGAGCTCCTATAATTCACCCCTCCACTTT.

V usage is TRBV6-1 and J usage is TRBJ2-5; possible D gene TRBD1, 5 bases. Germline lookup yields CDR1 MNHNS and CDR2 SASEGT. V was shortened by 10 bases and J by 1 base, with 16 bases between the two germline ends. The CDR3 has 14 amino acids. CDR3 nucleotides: TGTGCCACTGACAGCCAAGATTTCCAAGAGACCCAGTACTTC. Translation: CATDSQDFQETQYF.

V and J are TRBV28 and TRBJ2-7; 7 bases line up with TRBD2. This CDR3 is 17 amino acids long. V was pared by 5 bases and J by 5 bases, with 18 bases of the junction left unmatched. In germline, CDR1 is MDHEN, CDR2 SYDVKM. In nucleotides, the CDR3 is TGTGCCAGCAGTGGGTCTAGCGGCTGGGGAGGGAGCCACGAGCAGTACTTC. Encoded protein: CASSGSSGWGGSHEQYF.

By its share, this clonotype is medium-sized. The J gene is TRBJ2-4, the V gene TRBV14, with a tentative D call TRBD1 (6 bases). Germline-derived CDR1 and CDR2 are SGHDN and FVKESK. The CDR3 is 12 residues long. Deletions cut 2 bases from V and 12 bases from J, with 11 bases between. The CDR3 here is CASSQTRQDQYF. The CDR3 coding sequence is TGTGCCAGCAGCCAAACCCGACAGGATCAGTACTTC. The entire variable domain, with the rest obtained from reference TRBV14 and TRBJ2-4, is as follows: EAGVTQFPSHSVIEKGQTVTLRCDPISGHDNLYWYRRVMGKEIKFLLHFVKESKQDESGMPNNRFLAERTGGTYSTLKVQPAELEDSGVYFCASSQTRQDQYFGAGTRLSVL.

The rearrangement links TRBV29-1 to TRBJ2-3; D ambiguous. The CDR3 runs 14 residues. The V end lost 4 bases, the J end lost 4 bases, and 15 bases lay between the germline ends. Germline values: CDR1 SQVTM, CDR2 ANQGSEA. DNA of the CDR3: TGCAGCGTTGTTTTAATCGTTTCCGCAGATACGCAGTATTTT. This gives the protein CSVVLIVSADTQYF.

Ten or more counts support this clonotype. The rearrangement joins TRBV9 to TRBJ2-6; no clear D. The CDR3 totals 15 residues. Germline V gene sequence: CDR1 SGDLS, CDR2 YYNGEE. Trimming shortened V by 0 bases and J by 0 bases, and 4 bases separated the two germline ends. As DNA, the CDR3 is TGTGCCAGCAGCGTAGTGGGCTCTGGGGCCAACGTCCTGACTTTC. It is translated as CASSVVGSGANVLTF.

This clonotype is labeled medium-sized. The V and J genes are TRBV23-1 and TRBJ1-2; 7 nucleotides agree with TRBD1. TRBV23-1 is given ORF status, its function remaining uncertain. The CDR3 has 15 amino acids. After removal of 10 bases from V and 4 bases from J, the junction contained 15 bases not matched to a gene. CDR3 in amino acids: CANTTGPHNSYGYTF. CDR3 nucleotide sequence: TGCGCCAACACGACAGGGCCCCACAATTCCTATGGCTACACCTTC.

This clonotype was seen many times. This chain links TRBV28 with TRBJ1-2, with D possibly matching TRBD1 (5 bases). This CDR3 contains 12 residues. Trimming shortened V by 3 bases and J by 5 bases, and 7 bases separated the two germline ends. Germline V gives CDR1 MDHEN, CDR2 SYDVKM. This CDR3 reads CASSLDTYGYTF. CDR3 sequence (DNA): TGTGCCAGCAGTTTGGACACTTATGGCTACACCTTC.

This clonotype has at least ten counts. The CDR3 nucleotides read TGCGCCAGCAGCTTGGTTCGGCCGAACACTGAAGCTTTCTTT. Amino acid sequence: CASSLVRPNTEAFF. The chain carries TRBV5-1 and TRBJ1-1, with D unclear. The CDR3 is made up of 14 amino acids. Germline values: CDR1 SGHRS, CDR2 YFSETQ. V was shortened by 0 bases and J by 1 base, with 7 bases between the two germline ends.

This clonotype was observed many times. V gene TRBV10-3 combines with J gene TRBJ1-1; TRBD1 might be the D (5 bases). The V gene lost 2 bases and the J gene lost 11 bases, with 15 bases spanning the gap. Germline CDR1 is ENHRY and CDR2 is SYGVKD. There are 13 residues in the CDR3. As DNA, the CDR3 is TGTGCCATCAGTGAGCAGGGTCGAGTCGTGGCTTTCTTT. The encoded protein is CAISEQGRVVAFF.

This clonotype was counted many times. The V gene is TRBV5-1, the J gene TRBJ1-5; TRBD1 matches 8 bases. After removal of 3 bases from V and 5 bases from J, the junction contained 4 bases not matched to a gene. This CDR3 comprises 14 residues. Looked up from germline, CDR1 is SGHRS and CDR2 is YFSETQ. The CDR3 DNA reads TGCGCCAGCAGCTCTGGACAGGGTGATCAGCCCCAGCATTTT. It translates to CASSSGQGDQPQHF.

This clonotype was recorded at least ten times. As DNA, the CDR3 is TGTGCCAGCAGCTTAGGAGCAACTTGGAGGAAAGGGGATGAGCAGTTCTTC. The encoded protein is CASSLGATWRKGDEQFF. The chain joins TRBV7-9 to TRBJ2-1; D may match TRBD1 or TRBD2 (5 bases each). Germline V gene lookup returns CDR1 SEHNR and CDR2 FQNEAQ (reference sequence). This CDR3 region has 17 residues. V was cut by 1 base and J by 8 bases, with 21 bases left in between.

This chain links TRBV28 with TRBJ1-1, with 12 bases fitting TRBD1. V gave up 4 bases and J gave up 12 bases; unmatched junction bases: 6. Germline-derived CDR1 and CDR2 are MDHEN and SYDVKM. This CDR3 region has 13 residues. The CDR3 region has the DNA TGTGCCAGCAGTTCCGGGACAGGGGGCGCATCTTTCTTT. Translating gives CASSSGTGGASFF.

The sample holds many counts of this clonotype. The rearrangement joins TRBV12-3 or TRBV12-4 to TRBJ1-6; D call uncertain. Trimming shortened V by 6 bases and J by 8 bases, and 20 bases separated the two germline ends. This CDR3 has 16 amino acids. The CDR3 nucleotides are TGTGCCAGCAGCTCAACTAGACCCCTCCGAGATTCACCCCTCCACTTT. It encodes CASSSTRPLRDSPLHF.

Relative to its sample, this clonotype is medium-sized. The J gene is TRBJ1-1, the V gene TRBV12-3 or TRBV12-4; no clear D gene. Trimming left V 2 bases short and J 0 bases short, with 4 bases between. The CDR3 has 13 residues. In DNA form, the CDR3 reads TGTGCCAGCAGTTTAAGGGTGAACACTGAAGCTTTCTTT. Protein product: CASSLRVNTEAFF.

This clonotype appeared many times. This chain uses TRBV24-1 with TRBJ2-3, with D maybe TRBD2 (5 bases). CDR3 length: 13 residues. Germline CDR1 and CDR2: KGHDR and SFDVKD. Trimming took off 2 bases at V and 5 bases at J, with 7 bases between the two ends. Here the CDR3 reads CATSDWELDTQYF. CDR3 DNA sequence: TGTGCCACCAGTGATTGGGAGCTAGATACGCAGTATTTT.

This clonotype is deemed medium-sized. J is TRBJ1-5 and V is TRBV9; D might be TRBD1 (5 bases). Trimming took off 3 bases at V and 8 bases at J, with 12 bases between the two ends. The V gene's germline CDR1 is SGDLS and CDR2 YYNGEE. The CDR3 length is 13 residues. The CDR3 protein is CASSEAGGEPQHF. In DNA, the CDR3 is TGTGCCAGCAGCGAGGCAGGAGGGGAGCCCCAGCATTTT. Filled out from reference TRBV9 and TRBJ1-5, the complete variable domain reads DSGVTQTPKHLITATGQRVTLRCSPRSGDLSVYWYQQSLDQGLQFLIQYYNGEERAKGNILERFSAQQFPDLHSELNLSSLELGDSALYFCASSEAGGEPQHFGDGTRLSIL.

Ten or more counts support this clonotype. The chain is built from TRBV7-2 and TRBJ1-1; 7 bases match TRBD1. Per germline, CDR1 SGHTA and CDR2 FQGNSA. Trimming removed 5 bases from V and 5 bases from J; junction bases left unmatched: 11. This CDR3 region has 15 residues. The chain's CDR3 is CASSALQGRSTEAFF. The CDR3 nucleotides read TGTGCCAGCAGCGCCCTACAGGGGCGCTCAACTGAAGCTTTCTTT.

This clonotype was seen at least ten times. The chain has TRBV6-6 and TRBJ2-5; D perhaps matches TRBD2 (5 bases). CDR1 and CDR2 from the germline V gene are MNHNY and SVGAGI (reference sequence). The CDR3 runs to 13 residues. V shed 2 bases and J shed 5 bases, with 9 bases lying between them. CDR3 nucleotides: TGTGCCAGCAGTTACGTGCGGGCCGAGACCCAGTACTTC. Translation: CASSYVRAETQYF.

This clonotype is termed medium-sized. Written as DNA, the CDR3 is TGTGCCAGCAGCTTTGAGGGGCTCACAGATACGCAGTATTTT. It codes for CASSFEGLTDTQYF. This chain joins TRBV7-9 and TRBJ2-3, with D possibly being TRBD1 or TRBD2 (5 bases each). Between the trimmed V and J ends, which lost 3 bases and 2 bases, there was a span of 9 bases. The CDR3 runs to 14 residues. Germline V lookup: CDR1 SEHNR, CDR2 FQNEAQ (reference sequence).

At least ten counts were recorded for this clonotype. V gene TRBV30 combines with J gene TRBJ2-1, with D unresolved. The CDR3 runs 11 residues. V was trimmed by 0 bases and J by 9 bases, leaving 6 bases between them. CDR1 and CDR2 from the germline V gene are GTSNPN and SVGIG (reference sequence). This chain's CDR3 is CAWSVFGEQFF. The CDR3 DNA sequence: TGTGCCTGGAGTGTTTTCGGTGAGCAGTTCTTC.

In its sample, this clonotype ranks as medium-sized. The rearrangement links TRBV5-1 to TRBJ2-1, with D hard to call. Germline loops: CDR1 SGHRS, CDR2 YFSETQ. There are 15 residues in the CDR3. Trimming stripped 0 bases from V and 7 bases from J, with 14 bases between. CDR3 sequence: CASSLEATYLNEQFF. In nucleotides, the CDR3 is TGCGCCAGCAGCTTGGAGGCTACTTACCTTAATGAGCAGTTCTTC.

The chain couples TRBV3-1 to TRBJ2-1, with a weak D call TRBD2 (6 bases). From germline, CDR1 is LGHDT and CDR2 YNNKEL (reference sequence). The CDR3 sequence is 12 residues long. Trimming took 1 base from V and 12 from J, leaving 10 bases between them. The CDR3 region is CASSQAGDRQFF. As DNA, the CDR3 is TGTGCCAGCAGCCAAGCGGGGGACCGGCAGTTCTTC.

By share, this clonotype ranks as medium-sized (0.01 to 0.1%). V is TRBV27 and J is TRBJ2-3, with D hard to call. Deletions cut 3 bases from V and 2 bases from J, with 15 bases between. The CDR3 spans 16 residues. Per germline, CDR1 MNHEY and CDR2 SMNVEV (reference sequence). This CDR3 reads CASSLPPPRNTDTQYF. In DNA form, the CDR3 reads TGTGCCAGCAGTTTGCCCCCCCCGCGGAACACAGATACGCAGTATTTT.

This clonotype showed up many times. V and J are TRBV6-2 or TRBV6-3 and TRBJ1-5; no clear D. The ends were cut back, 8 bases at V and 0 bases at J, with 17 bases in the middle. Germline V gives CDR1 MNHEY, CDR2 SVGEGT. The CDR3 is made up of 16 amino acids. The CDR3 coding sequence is TGTGCCAGCCAGACGGGCGAGCGATATAGCAATCAGCCCCAGCATTTT. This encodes CASQTGERYSNQPQHF.

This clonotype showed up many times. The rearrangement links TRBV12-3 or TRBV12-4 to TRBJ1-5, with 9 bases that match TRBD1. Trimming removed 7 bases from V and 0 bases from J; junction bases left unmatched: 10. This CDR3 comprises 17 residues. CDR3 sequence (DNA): TGTGCCAGCACCTCGACAGGGGGTCTGTATAGCAATCAGCCCCAGCATTTT. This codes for CASTSTGGLYSNQPQHF.

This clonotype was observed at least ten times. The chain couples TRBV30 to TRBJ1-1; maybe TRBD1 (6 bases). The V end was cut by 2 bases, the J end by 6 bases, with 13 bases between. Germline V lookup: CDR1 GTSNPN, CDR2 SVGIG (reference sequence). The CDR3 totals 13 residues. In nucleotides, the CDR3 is TGTGCCTGGAGTCGGGGGGCTGGACCTGAAGCTTTCTTT. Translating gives CAWSRGAGPEAFF.

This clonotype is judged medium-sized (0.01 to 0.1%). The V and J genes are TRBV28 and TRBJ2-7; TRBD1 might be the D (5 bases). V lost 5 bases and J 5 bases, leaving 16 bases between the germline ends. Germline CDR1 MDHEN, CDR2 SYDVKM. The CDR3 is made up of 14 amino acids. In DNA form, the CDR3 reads TGTGCCAGCAGTATCCAGGGCCATCGGGACGAGCAGTACTTC. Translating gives CASSIQGHRDEQYF.